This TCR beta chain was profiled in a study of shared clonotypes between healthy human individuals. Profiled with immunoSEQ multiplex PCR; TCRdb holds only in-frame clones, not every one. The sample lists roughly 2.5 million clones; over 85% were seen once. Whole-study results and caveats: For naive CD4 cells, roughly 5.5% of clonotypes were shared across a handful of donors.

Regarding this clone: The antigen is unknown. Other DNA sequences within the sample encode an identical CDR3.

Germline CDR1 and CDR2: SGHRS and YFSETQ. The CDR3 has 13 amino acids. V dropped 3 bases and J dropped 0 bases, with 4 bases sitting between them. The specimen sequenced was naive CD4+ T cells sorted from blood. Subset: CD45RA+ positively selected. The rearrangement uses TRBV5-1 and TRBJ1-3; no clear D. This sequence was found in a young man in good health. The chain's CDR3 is CASSSGSGNTIYF. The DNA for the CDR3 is TGCGCCAGCAGCTCGGGCTCTGGAAACACCATATATTTT.